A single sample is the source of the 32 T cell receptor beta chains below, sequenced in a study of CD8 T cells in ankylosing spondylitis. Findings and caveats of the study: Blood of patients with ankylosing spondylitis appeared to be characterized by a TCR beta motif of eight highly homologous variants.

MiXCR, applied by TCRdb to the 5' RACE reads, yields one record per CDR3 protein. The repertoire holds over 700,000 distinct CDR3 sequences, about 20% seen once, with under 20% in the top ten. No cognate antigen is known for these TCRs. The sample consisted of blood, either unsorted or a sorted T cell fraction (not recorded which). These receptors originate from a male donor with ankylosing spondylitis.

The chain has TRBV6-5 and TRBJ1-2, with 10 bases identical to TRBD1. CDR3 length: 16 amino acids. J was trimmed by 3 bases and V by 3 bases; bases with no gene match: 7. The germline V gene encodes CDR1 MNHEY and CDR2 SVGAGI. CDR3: CASSYGTGVGDYGYTF. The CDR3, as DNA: TGTGCCAGCAGTTATGGGACAGGGGTCGGTGACTATGGCTACACCTTC.

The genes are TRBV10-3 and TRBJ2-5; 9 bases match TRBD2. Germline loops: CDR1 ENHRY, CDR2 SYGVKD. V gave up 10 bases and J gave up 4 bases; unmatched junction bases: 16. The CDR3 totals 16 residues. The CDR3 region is CATRASGGAGGETQYF. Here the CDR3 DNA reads TGTGCCACACGGGCATCCGGCGGAGCGGGGGGAGAGACCCAGTACTTC.

The CDR3 region is CASRIGLTEAFF. CDR3 coding DNA: TGTGCCAGCAGAATCGGGTTGACTGAAGCTTTCTTT. V gene TRBV2 combines with J gene TRBJ1-1; D is unresolved. The ends were cut back, 6 bases at V and 5 bases at J, with 10 bases in the middle. Germline lookup yields CDR1 SNHLY and CDR2 FYNNEI. This CDR3 has 12 amino acids.

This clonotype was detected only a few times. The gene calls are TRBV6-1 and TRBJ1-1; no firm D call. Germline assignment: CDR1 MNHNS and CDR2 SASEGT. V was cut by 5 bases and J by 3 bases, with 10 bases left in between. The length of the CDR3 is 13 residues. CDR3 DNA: TGTGCCAGCAGTAGCCTGGCGGACACTGAAGCTTTCTTT. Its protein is CASSSLADTEAFF.

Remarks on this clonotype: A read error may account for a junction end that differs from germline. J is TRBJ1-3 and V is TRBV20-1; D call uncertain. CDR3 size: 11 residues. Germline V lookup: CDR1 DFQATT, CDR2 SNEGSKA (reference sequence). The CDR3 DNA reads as TGTGGAAGTGGATCTGGAAACACCATATATTTT. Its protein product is CGSGSGNTIYF.

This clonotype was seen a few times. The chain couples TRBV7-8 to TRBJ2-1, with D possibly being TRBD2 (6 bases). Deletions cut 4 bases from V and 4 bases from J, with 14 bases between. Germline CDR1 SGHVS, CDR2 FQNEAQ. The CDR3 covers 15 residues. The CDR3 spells CASSSRDSAYNEQFF. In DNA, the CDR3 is TGTGCCAGCAGCTCCCGGGACTCGGCGTACAATGAGCAGTTCTTC.

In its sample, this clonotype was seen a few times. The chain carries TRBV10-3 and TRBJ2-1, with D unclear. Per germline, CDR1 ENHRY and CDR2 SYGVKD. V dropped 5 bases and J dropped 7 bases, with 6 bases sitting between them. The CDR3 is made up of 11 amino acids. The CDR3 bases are TGTGCCATCAGTCGGAGAAATGAGCAGTTCTTC. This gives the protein CAISRRNEQFF.

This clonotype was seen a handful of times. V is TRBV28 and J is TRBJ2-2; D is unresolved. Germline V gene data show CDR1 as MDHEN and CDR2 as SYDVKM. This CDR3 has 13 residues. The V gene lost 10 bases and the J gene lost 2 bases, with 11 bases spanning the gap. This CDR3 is CATWKGNTGELFF. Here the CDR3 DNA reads TGTGCCACTTGGAAGGGTAACACCGGGGAGCTGTTTTTT.

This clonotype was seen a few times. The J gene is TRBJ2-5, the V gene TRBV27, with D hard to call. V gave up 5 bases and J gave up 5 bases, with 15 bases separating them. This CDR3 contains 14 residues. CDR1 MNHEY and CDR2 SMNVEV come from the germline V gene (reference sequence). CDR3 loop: CASSSHRWAETQYF. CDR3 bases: TGTGCCAGCAGTAGCCACAGATGGGCGGAGACCCAGTACTTC.

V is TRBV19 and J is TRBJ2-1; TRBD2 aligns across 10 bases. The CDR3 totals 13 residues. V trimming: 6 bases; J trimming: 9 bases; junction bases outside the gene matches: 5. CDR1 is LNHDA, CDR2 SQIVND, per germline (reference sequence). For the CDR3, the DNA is TGTGCCAGTAGCCCTAGCGGGGGCGGTGAGCAGTTCTTC. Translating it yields CASSPSGGGEQFF. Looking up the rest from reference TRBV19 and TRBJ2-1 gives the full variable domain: DGGITQSPKYLFRKEGQNVTLSCEQNLNHDAMYWYRQDPGQGLRLIYYSQIVNDFQKGDIAEGYSVSREKKESFPLTVTSAQKNPTAFYLCASSPSGGGEQFFGPGTRLTVL.

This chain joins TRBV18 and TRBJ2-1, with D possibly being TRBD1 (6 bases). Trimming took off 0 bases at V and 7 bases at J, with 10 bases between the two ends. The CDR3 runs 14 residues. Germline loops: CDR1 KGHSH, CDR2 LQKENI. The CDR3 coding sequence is TGTGCCAGCTCACCACCTCTAAGGGGGAATGAGCAGTTCTTC. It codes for CASSPPLRGNEQFF.

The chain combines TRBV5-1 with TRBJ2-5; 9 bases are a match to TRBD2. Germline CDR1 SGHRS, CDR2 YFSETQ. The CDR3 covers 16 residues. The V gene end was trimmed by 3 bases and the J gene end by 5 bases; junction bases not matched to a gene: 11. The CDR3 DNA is TGCGCCAGCAGCTCGACTAGCGGTTTCGCGGGGGAGACCCAGTACTTC. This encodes CASSSTSGFAGETQYF.

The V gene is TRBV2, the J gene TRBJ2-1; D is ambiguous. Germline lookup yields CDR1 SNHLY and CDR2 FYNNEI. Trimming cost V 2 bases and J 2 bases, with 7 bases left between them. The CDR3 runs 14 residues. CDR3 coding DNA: TGTGCCAGCAGTGAAATGGATACCTACAATGAGCAGTTCTTC. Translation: CASSEMDTYNEQFF.

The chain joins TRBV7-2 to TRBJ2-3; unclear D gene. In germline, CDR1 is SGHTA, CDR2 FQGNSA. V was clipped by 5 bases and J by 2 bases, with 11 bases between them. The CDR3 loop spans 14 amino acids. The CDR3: CASSPRSHTDTQYF. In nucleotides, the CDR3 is TGTGCCAGCAGCCCTCGTAGTCACACAGATACGCAGTATTTT.

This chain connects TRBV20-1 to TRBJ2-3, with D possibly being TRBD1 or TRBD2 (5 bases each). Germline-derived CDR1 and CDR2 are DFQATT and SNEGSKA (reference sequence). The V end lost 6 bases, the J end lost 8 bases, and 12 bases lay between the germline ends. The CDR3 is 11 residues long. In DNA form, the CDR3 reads TGCAGTGCCACCCGAGGGGTTACGCAGTATTTT. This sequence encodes CSATRGVTQYF.

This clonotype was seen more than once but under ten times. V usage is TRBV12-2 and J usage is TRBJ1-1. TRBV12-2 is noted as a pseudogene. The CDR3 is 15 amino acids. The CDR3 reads CASRLGYRGYTEAFF. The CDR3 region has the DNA TGTGCAAGTCGCTTAGGCTATAGAGGTTACACTGAAGCTTTCTTT.

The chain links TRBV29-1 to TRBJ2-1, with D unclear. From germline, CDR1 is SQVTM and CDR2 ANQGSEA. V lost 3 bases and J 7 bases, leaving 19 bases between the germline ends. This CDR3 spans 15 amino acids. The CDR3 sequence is CSVEGASLRSNEQFF. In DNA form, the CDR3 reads TGCAGCGTTGAGGGCGCCAGTCTTCGGTCTAATGAGCAGTTCTTC.

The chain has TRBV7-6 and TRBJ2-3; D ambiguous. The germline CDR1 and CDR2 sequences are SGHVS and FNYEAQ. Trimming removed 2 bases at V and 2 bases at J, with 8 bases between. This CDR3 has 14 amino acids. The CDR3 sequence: CASSLQVTTDTQYF. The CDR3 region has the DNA TGTGCCAGCAGCTTACAGGTCACCACAGATACGCAGTATTTT. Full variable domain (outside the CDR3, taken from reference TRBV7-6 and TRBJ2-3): GAGVSQSPRYKVTKRGQDVALRCDPISGHVSLYWYRQALGQGPEFLTYFNYEAQQDKSGLPNDRFSAERPEGSISTLTIQRTEQRDSAMYRCASSLQVTTDTQYFGPGTRLTVL.

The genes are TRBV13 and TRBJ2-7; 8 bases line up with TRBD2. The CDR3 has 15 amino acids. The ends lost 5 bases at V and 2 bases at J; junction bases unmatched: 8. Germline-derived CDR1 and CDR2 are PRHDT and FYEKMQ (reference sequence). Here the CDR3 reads CASSAGLASPYEQYF. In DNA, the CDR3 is TGTGCCAGCAGCGCCGGACTAGCTTCCCCCTACGAGCAGTACTTC.

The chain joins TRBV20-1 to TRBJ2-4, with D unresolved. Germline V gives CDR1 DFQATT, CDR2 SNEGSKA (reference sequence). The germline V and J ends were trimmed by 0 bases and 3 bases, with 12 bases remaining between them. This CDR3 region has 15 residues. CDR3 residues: CSARDLGWGKNIQYF. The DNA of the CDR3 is TGCAGTGCTAGAGATCTTGGGTGGGGCAAAAACATTCAGTACTTC.

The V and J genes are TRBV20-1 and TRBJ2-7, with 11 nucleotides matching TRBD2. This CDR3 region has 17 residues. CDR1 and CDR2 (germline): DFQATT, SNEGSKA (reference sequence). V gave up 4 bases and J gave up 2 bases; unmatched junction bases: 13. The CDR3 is CSANSLRLAGGTYEQYF. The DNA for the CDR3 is TGCAGTGCTAACTCCCTCCGGCTAGCGGGAGGAACCTACGAGCAGTACTTC.

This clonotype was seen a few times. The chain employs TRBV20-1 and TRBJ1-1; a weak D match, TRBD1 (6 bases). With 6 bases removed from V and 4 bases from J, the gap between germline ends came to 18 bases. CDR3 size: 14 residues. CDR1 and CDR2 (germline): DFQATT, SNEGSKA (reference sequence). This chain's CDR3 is CSAHQTGGFTEAFF. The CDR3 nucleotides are TGCAGTGCCCACCAGACAGGCGGTTTCACTGAAGCTTTCTTT.

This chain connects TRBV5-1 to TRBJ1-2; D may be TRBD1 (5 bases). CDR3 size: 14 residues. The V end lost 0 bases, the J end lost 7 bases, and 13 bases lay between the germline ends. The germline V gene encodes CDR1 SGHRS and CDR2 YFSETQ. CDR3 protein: CASSLAEGQGGYTF. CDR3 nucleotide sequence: TGCGCCAGCAGCTTGGCGGAGGGTCAGGGTGGCTACACCTTC.

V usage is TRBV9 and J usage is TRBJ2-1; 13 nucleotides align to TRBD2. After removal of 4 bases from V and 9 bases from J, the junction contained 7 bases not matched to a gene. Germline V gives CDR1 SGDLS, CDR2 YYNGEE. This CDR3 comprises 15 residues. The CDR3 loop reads CASSLGLAGDGEQFF. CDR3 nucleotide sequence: TGTGCCAGCAGCCTCGGACTAGCGGGAGATGGTGAGCAGTTCTTC.

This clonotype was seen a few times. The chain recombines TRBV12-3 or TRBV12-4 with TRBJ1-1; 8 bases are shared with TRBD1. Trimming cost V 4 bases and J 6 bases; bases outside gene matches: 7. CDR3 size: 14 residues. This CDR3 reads CASSSTGAGAEAFF. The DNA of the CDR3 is TGTGCCAGCAGTTCGACAGGGGCGGGGGCTGAAGCTTTCTTT.

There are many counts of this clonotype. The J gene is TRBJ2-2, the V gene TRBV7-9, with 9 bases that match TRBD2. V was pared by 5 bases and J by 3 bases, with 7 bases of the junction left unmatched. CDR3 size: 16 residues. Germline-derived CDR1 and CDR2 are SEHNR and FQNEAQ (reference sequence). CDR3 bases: TGTGCCAGCAGCCCCTGGAGACTAGCGGACACCGGGGAGCTGTTTTTT. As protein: CASSPWRLADTGELFF.

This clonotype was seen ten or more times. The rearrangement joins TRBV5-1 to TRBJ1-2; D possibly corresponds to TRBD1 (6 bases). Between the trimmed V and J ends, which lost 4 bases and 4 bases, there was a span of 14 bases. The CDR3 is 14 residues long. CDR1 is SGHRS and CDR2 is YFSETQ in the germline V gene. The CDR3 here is CASSPTGGVYGYTF. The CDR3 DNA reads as TGCGCCAGCAGCCCGACAGGAGGTGTCTATGGCTACACCTTC.

The CDR3 loop is CASSSKQGPDTQYF. The CDR3 DNA is TGTGCCAGCAGCTCTAAACAGGGTCCGGATACGCAGTATTTT. The chain couples TRBV5-5 to TRBJ2-3; D is possibly TRBD1 (6 bases). This CDR3 is built from 14 residues. The ends were cut back, 3 bases at V and 6 bases at J, with 14 bases in the middle. CDR1 SGHKS and CDR2 YYEKEE come from the germline V gene (reference sequence).

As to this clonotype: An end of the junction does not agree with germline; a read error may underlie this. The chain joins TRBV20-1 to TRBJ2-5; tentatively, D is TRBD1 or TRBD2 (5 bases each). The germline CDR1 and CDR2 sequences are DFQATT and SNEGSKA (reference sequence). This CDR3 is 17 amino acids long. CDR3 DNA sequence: TGCTGTGCCCCCCAGCTCCAATCGGGACCTACGAAAGAGACCCAGTACTTC. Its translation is CCAPQLQSGPTKETQYF.

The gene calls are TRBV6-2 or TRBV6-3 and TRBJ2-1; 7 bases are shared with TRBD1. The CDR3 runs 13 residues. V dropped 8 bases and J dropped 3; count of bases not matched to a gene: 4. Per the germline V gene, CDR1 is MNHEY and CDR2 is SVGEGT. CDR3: CASGQVYYNEQFF. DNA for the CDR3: TGTGCCAGCGGACAGGTCTACTACAATGAGCAGTTCTTC.

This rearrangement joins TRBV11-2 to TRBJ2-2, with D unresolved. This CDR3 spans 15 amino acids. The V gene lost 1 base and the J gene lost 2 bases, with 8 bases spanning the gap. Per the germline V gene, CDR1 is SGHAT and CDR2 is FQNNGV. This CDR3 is CASSLGARNTGELFF. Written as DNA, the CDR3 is TGTGCCAGCAGCTTAGGGGCCAGAAACACCGGGGAGCTGTTTTTT.

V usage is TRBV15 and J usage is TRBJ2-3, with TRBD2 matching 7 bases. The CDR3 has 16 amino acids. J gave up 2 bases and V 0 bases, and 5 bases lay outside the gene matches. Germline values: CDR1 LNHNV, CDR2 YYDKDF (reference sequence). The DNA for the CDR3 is TGTGCCACCAGCAGAGATGGGGGAGGGAACACAGATACGCAGTATTTT. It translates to CATSRDGGGNTDTQYF. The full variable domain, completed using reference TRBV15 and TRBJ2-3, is DAMVIQNPRYQVTQFGKPVTLSCSQTLNHNVMYWYQQKSSQAPKLLFHYYDKDFNNEADTPDNFQSRRPNTSFCFLDIRSPGLGDTAMYLCATSRDGGGNTDTQYFGPGTRLTVL.